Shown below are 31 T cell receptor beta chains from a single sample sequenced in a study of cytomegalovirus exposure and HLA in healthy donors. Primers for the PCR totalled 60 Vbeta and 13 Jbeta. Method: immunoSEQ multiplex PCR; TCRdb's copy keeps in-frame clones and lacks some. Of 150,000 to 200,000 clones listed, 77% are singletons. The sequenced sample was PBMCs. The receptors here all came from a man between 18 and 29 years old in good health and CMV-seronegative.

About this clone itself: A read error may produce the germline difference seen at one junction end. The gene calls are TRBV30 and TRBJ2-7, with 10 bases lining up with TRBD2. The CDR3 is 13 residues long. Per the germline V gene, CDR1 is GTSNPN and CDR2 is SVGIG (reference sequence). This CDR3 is CASSPSGGYGQYF. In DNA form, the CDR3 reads TGTGCCTCGTCCCCTAGCGGGGGCTACGGGCAGTACTTC.

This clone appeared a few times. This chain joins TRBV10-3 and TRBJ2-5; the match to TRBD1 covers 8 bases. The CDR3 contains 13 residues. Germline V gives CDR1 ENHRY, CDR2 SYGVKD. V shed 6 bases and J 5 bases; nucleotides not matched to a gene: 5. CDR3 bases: TGTGCCATCAGCGACAGGGGATCGGAGACCCAGTACTTC. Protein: CAISDRGSETQYF.

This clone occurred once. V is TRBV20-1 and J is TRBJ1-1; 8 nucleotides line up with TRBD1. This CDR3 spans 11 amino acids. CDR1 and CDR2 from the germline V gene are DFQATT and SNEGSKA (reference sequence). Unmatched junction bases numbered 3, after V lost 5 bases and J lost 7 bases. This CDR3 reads CSAPTGVEAFF. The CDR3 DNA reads TGCAGTGCTCCGACAGGGGTTGAAGCTTTCTTT.

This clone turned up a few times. The CDR3 here is CASSEVAGVSYNEQFF. CDR3 bases: TGTGCCAGTAGTGAGGTAGCGGGGGTCTCCTACAATGAGCAGTTCTTC. This chain links TRBV19 with TRBJ2-1; the match to TRBD2 covers 9 bases. This CDR3 is built from 16 residues. Trimming removed 5 bases from V and 0 bases from J; junction bases left unmatched: 5. Germline lookup yields CDR1 LNHDA and CDR2 SQIVND (reference sequence).

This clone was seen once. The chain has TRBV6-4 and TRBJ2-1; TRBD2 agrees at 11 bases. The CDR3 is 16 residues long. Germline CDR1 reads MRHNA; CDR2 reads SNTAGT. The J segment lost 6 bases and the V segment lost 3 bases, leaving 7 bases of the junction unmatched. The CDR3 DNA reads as TGTGCCAGCAGTGAGGGTACTAGCGGGGGCCTCAATGAGCAGTTCTTC. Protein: CASSEGTSGGLNEQFF.

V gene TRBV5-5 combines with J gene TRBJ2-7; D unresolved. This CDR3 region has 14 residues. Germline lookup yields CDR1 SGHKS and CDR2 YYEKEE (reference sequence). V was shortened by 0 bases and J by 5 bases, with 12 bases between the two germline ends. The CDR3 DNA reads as TGTGCCAGCAGCTTGGAACCCGGGTCCCACGAGCAGTACTTC. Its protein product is CASSLEPGSHEQYF. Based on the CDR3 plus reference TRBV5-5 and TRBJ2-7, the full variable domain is DAGVTQSPTHLIKTRGQQVTLRCSPISGHKSVSWYQQVLGQGPQFIFQYYEKEERGRGNFPDRFSARQFPNYSSELNVNALLLGDSALYLCASSLEPGSHEQYFGPGTRLTVT.

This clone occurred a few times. The DNA for the CDR3 is TGTGCCAGCTCCGGACAGGGGGAAAGTGAGACCCAGTACTTC. It codes for CASSGQGESETQYF. The chain employs TRBV19 and TRBJ2-5, with 10 bases lining up with TRBD1. Trimming cost V 9 bases and J 5 bases; bases outside gene matches: 9. Germline assignment: CDR1 LNHDA and CDR2 SQIVND (reference sequence). The CDR3 has 14 amino acids.

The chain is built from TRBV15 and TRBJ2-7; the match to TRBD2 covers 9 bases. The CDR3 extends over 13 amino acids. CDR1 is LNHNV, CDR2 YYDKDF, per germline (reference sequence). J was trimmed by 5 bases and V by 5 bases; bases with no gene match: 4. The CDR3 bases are TGTGCCACCAGCCGAGCGGGAGGCCACGAGCAGTACTTC. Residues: CATSRAGGHEQYF.

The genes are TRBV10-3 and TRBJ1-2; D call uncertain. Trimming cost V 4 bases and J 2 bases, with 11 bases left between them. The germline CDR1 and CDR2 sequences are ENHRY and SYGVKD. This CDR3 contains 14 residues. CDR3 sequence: CAISGSGLNYGYTF. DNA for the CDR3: TGTGCCATCAGTGGGTCTGGGCTAAACTATGGCTACACCTTC.

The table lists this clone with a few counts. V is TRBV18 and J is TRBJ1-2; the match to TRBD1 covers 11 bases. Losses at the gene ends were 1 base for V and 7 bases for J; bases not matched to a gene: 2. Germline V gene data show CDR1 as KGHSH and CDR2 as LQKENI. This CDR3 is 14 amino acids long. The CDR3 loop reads CASSPRTGGGGYTF. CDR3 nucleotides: TGTGCCAGCTCACCACGGACAGGGGGCGGTGGCTACACCTTC.

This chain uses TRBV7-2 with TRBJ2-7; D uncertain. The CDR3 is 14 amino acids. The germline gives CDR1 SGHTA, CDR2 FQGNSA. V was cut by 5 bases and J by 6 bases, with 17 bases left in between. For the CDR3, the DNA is TGTGCCAGCAGCCCGGTAGTCGAGGTCGGCGAGCAGTACTTC. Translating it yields CASSPVVEVGEQYF.

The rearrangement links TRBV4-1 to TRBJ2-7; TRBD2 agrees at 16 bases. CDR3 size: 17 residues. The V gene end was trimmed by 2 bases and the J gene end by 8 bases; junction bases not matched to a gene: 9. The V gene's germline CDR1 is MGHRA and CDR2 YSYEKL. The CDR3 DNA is TGCGCCAGCAGCCAAACCGGGACTAGCGGGAGGGTTTGGAAGCAGTACTTC. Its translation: CASSQTGTSGRVWKQYF.

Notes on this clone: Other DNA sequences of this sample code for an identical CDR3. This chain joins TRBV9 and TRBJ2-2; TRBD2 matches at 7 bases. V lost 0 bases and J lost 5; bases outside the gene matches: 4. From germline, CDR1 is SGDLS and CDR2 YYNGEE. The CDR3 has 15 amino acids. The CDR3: CASSVGGGRTGELFF. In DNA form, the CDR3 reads TGTGCCAGCAGCGTAGGCGGGGGAAGGACCGGGGAGCTGTTTTTT.

For the CDR3, the DNA is TGTGCCAGCAGAAGACTAGCGGGGGGCCAAGAGACCCAGTACTTC. Amino acid sequence: CASRRLAGGQETQYF. The rearrangement links TRBV7-2 to TRBJ2-5; TRBD2 aligns across 13 bases. The CDR3 spans 15 residues. J was trimmed by 1 base and V by 6 bases; bases with no gene match: 2. Germline CDR1 is SGHTA and CDR2 is FQGNSA.

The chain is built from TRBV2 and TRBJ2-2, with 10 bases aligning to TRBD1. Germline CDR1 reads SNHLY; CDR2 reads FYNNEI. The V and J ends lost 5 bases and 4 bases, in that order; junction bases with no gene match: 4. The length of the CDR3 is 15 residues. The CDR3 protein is CASSSDRGSTGELFF. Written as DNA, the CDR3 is TGTGCCAGCAGTTCGGACAGGGGGTCCACCGGGGAGCTGTTTTTT.

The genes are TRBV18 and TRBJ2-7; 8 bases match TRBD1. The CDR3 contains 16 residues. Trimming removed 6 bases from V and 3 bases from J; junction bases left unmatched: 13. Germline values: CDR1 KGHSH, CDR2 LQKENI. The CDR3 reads CASSRATGGGNYEQYF. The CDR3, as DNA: TGTGCCAGCTCGCGGGCTACAGGGGGAGGTAACTACGAGCAGTACTTC.

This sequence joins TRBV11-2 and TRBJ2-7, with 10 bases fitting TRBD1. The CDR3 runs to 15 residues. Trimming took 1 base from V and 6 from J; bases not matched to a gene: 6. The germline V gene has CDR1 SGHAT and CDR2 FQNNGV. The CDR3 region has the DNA TGTGCCAGCAGCTTAGTGGGACAGGGGTCTGGCGAGCAGTACTTC. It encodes CASSLVGQGSGEQYF.

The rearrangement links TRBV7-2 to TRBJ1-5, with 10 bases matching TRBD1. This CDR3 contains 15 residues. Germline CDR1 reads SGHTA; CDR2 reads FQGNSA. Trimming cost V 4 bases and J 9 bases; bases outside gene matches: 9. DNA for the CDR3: TGTGCCAGCAGCTCAGCCGGGACAGGGGCTGGGCCCCAGCATTTT. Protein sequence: CASSSAGTGAGPQHF. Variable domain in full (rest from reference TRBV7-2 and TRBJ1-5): GAGVSQSPSNKVTEKGKDVELRCDPISGHTALYWYRQSLGQGLEFLIYFQGNSAPDKSGLPSDRFSAERTGGSVSTLTIQRTQQEDSAVYLCASSSAGTGAGPQHFGDGTRLSIL.

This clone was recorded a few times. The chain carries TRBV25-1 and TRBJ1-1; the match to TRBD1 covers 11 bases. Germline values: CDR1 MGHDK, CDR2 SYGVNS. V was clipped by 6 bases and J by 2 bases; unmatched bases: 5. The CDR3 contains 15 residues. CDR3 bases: TGTGCCAGCAGCGCCGGGACAGGGGGTAACACTGAAGCTTTCTTT. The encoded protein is CASSAGTGGNTEAFF.

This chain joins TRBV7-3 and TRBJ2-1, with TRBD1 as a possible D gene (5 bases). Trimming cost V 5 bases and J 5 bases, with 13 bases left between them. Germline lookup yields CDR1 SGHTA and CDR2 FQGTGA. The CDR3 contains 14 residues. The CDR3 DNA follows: TGTGCCAGCAGCCTTCACCTAGGGGACAATGAGCAGTTCTTC. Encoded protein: CASSLHLGDNEQFF.

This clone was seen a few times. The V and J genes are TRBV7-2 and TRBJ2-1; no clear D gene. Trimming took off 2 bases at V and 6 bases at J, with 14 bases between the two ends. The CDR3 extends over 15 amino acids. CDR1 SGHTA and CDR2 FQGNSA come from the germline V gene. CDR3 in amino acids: CASSLFPGMGNEQFF. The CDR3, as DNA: TGTGCCAGCAGCTTATTCCCAGGTATGGGCAATGAGCAGTTCTTC.

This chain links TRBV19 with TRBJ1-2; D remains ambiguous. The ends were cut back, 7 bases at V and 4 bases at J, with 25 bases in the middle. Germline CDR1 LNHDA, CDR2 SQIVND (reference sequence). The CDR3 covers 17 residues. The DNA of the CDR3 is TGTGCCAGTATATCGCAGGCCGGAGGGTCTAAGAGCTATGGCTACACCTTC. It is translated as CASISQAGGSKSYGYTF.

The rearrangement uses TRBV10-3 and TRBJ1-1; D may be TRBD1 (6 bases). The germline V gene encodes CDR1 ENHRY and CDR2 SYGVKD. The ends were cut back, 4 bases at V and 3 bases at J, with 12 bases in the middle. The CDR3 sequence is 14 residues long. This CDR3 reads CAISGQEEYTEAFF. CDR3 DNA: TGTGCCATCAGTGGACAGGAAGAGTACACTGAAGCTTTCTTT.

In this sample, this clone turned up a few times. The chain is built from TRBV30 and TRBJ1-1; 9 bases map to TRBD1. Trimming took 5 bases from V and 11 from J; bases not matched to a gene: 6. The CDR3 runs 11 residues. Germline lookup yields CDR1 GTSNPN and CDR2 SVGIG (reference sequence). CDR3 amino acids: CAWLTGGGAFF. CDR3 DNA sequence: TGTGCCTGGTTGACAGGGGGAGGTGCTTTCTTT. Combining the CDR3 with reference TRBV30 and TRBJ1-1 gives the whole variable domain SQTIHQWPATLVQPVGSPLSLECTVEGTSNPNLYWYRQAAGRGLQLLFYSVGIGQISSEVPQNLSASRPQDRQFILSSKKLLLSDSGFYLCAWLTGGGAFFGQGTRLTVV.

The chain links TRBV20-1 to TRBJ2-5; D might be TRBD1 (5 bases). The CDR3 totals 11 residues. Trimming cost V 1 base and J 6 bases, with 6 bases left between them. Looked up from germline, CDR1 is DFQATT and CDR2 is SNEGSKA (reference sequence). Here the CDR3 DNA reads TGCAGTGCTAGAGTGGGGCAGACCCAGTACTTC. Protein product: CSARVGQTQYF.

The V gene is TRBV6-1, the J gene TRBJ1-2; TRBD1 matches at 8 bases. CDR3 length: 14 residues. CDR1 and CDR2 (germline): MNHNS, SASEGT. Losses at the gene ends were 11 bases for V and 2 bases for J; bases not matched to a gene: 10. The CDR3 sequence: CAGGDRKTNYGYTF. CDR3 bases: TGTGCCGGGGGGGACAGGAAAACGAACTATGGCTACACCTTC.

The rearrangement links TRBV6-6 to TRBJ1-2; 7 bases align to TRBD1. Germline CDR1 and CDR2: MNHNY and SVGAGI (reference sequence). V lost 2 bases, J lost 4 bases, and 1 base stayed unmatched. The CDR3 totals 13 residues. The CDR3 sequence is CASSYTGVYGYTF. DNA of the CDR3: TGTGCCAGCAGTTACACAGGGGTCTATGGCTACACCTTC.

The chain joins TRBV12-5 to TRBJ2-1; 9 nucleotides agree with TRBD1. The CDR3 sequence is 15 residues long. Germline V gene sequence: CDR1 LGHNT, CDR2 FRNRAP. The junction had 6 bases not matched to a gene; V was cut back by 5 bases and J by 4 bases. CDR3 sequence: CASGLRDRDYNEQFF. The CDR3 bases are TGTGCTAGTGGTCTCCGGGACAGGGATTACAATGAGCAGTTCTTC.

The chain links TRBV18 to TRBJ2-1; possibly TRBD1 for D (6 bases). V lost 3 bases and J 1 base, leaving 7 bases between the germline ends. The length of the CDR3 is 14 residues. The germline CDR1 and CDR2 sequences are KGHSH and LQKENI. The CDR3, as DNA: TGTGCCAGCTCACCGGACAGATCCTACAATGAGCAGTTCTTC. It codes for CASSPDRSYNEQFF.

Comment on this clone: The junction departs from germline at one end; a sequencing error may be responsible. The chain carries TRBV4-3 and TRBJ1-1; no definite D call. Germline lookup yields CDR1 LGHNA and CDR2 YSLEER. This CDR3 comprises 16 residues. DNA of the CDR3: TGCGTCAGCAGCCCACTACATCGTGACGGGAACACTGAAGCTTTCTTT. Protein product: CVSSPLHRDGNTEAFF.

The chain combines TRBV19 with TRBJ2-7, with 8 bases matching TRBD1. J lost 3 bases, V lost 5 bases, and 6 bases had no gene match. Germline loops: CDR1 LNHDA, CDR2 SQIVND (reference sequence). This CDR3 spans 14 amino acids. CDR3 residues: CASSLRDRFYEQYF. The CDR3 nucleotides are TGTGCCAGTAGTTTAAGGGACAGGTTCTACGAGCAGTACTTC. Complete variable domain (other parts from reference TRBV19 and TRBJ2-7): DGGITQSPKYLFRKEGQNVTLSCEQNLNHDAMYWYRQDPGQGLRLIYYSQIVNDFQKGDIAEGYSVSREKKESFPLTVTSAQKNPTAFYLCASSLRDRFYEQYFGPGTRLTVT.